This T cell receptor beta chain was found in a study of cytomegalovirus exposure and HLA in healthy donors. Study information: Most genotyped donors, 75% to 85% of around 370, had Caucasian-associated genetic ancestry.

General study points: Reports state that TCR beta sequences accurately predicted most subjects' HLA-A and HLA-B alleles. The dataset shows that most TCR sequences were rare, while some public TCRs occurred in many donors. Further analysis was carried out later, and it showed several of the most significant clusters appearing linked to common viral pathogens.

Turning to this clone: Its antigen is as yet unknown.

The PCR contained 60 Vbeta and 13 Jbeta primers. Here immunoSEQ multiplex PCR was the method, and the copy in TCRdb shows in-frame clones only, minus some. Of fewer than 200,000 clones listed, 81% were seen once; the top ten hold roughly 4.9%. Trimming shortened V by 5 bases and J by 8 bases, and 10 bases separated the two germline ends. Germline CDR1 SGHAT, CDR2 FQNNGV. The CDR3 extends over 13 amino acids. The specimen was PBMCs. The clonotype originates from a woman aged 18-29 years in good health and CMV-seropositive. The chain recombines TRBV11-2 with TRBJ1-6, with a tentative D call TRBD1 (5 bases). The CDR3: CASSLGGDSPLHF. DNA for the CDR3: TGTGCCAGCAGCCTCGGGGGGGATTCACCCCTCCACTTT.